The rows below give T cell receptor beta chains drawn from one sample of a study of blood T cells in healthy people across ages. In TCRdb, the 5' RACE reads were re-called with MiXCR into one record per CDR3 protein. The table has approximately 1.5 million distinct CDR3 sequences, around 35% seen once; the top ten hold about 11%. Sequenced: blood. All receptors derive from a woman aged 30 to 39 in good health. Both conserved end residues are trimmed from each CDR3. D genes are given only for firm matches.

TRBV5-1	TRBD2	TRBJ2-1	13	ASSFREGLYNEQF
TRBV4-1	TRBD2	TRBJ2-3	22	TSTLKEPGQARTSGAGRTDTQY
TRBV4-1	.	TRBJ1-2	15	ASSLLLTGPGGYGYT
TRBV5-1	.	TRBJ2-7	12	ASSMEGLAYEQY
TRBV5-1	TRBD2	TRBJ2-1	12	ASSSSGMNDEQF
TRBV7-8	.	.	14	ASSLALTGYSETQY
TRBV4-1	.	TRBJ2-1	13	ARSKNYGNSYEQF
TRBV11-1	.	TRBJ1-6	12	ASSLALGNSPLH
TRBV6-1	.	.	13	ASSAFPGEGSEQY
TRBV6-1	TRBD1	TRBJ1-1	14	ASSLGQGSLNTEAF
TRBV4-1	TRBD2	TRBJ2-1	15	ASSLSTGTTVLDEQF
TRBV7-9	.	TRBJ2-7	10	ASSLYGYEQY
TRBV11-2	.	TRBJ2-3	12	ASTFHVGTDTQY
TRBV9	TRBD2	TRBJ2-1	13	ASSPSAGGRNEQF
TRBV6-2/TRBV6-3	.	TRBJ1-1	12	ASSLLTPNAEAF
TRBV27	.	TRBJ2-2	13	ASRARASNTGELF
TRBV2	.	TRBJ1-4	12	ASSVGTRGEKLF
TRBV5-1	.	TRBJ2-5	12	ASSGPGGPETQY
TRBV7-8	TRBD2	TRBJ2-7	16	ASSLAASGGHSSYEQY
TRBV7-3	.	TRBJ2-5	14	ASSLTGTLPGETQY
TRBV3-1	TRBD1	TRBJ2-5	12	ASSPSDRARTQY
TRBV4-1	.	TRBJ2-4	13	ASSPRSGFSNIQY
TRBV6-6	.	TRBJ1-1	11	ASSYDPITEAF
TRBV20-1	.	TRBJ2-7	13	SASGVGAQNYEQY
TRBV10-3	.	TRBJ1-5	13	AISEGGLVVQPQH
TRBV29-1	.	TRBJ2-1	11	NAKIGIYNEQF
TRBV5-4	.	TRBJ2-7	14	ASSLGAAGYRYEQY
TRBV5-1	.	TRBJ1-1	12	ASSLVAGNTEAF
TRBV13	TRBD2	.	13	ASSPTGLAGSEQY
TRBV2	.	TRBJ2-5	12	ATRLLGSQETQY
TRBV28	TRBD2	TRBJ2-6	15	ASSPGRGISGVNVLT
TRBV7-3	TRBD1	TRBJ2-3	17	ASSNATDRKLISTDTQY
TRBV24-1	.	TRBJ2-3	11	ATSDLSADTQY
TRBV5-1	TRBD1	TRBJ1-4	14	ASSLPGQGKHEKRF
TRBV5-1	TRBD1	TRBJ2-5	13	ASSPGTGPSKTQY
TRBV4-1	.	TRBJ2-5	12	ASSQSPSQETQY
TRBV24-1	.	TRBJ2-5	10	ATSDLGETQY
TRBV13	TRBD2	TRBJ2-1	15	ASSLAGGPLTYNEQF
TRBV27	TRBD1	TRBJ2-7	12	ASSRQGRTYGQY
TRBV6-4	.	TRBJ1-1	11	ASSAVSGTEAF
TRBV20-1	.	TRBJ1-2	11	SARGRGSYGYT
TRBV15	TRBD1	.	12	ATQRDRVPSEQY
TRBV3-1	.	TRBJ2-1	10	ASSQELGVQF
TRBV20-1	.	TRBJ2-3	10	SERGSTDTQY
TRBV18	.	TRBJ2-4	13	ASSPKRGEENIQY